The clone carrying this T cell receptor (beta chain) is a singleton in its sample. These data are taken from a study of blood T cell repertoires in COVID-19. This CDR3 comprises 15 residues. The germline V gene encodes CDR1 MNHNS and CDR2 SASEGT. The V gene lost 0 bases and the J gene lost 10 bases, with 17 bases spanning the gap. Profiled with immunoSEQ multiplex PCR; TCRdb holds only in-frame clones, not every one. The data show about 140,000 clones, 87% seen once. The clonotype comes from a human donor in a cohort sampled during active COVID-19. The chain combines TRBV6-1 with TRBJ2-3, with D possibly TRBD2 on 6 matching bases. The material sequenced was peripheral blood. The CDR3 DNA follows: TGTGCCAGCAGTGAAGCGGCTAGCGAAGGGGTGCCGCAGTATTTT. As protein: CASSEAASEGVPQYF.